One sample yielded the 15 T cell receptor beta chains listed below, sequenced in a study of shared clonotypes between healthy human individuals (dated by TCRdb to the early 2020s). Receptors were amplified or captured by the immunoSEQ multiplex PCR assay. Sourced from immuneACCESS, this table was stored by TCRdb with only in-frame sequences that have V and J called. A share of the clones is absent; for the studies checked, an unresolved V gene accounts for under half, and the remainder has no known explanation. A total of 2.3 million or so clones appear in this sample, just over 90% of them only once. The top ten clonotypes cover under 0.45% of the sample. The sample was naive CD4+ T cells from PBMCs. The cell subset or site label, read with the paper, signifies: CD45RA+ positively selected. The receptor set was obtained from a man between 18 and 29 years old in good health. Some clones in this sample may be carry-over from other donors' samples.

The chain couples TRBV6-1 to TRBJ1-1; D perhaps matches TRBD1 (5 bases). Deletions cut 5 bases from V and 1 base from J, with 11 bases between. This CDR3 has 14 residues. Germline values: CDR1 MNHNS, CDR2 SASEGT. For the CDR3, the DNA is TGTGCCAGCAGTACCGGTGGGGGGAACACTGAAGCTTTCTTT. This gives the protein CASSTGGGNTEAFF.

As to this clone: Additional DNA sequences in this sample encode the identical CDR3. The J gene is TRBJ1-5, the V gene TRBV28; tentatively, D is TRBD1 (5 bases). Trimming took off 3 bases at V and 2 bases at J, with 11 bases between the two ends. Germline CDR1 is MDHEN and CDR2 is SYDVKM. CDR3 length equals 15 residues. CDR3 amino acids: CASSLGGAGNQPQHF. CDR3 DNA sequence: TGTGCCAGCAGTTTGGGAGGGGCGGGCAATCAGCCCCAGCATTTT.

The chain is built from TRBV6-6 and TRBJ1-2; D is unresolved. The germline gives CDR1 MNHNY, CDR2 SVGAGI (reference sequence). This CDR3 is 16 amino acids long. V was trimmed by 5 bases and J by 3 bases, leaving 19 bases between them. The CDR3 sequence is CASSQILTQYHYGYTF. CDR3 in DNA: TGTGCCAGCAGTCAAATTTTGACCCAATATCACTATGGCTACACCTTC.

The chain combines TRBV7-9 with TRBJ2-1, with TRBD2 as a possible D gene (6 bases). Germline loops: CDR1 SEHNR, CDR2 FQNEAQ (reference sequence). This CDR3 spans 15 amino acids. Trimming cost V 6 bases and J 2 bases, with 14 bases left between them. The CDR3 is CASRYRLDPYNEQFF. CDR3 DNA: TGTGCCAGCAGGTACAGACTAGATCCCTACAATGAGCAGTTCTTC.

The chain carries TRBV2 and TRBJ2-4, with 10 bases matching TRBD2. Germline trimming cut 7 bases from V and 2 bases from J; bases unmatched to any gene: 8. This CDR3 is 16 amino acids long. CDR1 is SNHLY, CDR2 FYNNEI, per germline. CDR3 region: CASTLGLAATKNIQYF. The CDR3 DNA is TGTGCCAGCACCCTTGGACTAGCGGCCACCAAAAACATTCAGTACTTC. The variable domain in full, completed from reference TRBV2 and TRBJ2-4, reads EPEVTQTPSHQVTQMGQEVILRCVPISNHLYFYWYRQILGQKVEFLVSFYNNEISEKSEIFDDQFSVERPDGSNFTLKIRSTKLEDSAMYFCASTLGLAATKNIQYFGAGTRLSVL.

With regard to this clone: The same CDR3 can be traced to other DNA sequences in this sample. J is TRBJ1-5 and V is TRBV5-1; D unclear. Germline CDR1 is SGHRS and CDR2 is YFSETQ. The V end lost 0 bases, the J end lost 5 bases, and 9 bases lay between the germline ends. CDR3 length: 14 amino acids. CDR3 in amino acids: CASSLGGGDQPQHF. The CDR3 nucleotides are TGCGCCAGCAGCTTGGGTGGTGGGGATCAGCCCCAGCATTTT.

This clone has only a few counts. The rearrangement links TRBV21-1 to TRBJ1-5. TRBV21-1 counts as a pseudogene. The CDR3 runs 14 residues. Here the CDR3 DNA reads TGTGCCTGCCGTGGAGTGTGGGGCAATCAGCCCCAGCATTTT. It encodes CACRGVWGNQPQHF.

As DNA, the CDR3 is TGTGCCTGGAGTGTAACCGGGTGGGTCCCGCTTCAAGAGACCCAGTACTTC. This codes for CAWSVTGWVPLQETQYF. The V call is TRBV30, the J call TRBJ2-5; no clear D gene. V was pared by 0 bases and J by 2 bases, with 19 bases between. Germline V gives CDR1 GTSNPN, CDR2 SVGIG (reference sequence). The CDR3 has 17 amino acids.

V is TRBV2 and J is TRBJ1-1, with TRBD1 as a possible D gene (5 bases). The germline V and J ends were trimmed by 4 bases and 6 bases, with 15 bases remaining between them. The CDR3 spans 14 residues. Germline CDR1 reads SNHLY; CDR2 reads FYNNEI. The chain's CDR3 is CASSVGDYIAEAFF. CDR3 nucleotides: TGTGCCAGCAGTGTAGGGGACTACATCGCTGAAGCTTTCTTT.

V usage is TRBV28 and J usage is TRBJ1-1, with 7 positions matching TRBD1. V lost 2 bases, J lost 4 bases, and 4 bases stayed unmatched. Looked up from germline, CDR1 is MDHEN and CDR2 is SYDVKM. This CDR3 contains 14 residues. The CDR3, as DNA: TGTGCCAGCAGTTTAGGGACAGAGATCACTGAAGCTTTCTTT. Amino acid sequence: CASSLGTEITEAFF.

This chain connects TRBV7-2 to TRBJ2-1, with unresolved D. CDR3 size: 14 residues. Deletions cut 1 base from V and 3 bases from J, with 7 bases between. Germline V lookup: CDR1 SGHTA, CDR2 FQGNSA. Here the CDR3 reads CASSLGAFYNEQFF. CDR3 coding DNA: TGTGCCAGCAGCTTAGGGGCCTTCTACAATGAGCAGTTCTTC.

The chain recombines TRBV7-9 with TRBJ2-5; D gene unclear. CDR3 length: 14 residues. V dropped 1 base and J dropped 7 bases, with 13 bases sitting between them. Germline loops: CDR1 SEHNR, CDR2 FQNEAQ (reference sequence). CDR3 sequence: CASSLGGASWTQYF. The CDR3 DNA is TGTGCCAGCAGCTTAGGGGGTGCGTCTTGGACCCAGTACTTC.

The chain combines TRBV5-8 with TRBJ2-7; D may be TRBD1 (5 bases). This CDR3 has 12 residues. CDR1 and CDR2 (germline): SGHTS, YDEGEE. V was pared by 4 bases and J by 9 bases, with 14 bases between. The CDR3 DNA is TGTGCCAGCAGCCGACAGATAGGGTTGCAGTACTTC. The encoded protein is CASSRQIGLQYF.

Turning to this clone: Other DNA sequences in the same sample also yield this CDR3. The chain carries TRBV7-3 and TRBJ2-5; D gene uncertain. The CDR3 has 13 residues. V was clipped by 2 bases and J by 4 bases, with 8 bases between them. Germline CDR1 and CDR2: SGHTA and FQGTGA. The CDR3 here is CASSLLGSETQYF. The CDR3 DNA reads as TGTGCCAGCAGCTTACTAGGCTCAGAGACCCAGTACTTC.

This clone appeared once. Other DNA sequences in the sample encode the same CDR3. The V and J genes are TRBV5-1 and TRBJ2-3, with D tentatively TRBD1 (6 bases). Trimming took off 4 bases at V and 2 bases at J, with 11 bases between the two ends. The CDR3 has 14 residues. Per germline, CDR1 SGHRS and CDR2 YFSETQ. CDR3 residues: CASSPGQNTDTQYF. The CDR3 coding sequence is TGCGCCAGCAGCCCGGGACAAAACACAGATACGCAGTATTTT.